This entry concerns a single TCR beta chain. Its antigen remains unidentified. These data belong to a study of Ad26.COV2.S vaccination and SARS-CoV-2 variants. The treatment: some 19 received Ad26.COV2.S at low or high dose, single or two shots; about 5 received placebo; per-sample allocation not given. The study sampled participants on day 63 after the first vaccine or placebo injection. What was given as vaccine was an Ad26 vector encoding Wuhan-strain SARS-CoV-2 spike. Study-wide results and limits: An underestimation of total T cell responses may have resulted from the TCR breadth and depth analyses. Placebo recipients showed lower spike-specific TCR breadth than vaccinees.

Sequencing was performed with immunoSEQ multiplex PCR; in TCRdb, only in-frame clones are kept and a portion is missing. Altogether about 280,000 clones are present, 80% to 90% being singletons, with the ten largest covering more than 2.5%. The V gene lost 5 bases and the J gene lost 0 bases, with 11 bases spanning the gap. The CDR3 consists of 15 residues. CDR1 is LNHDA and CDR2 is SQIVND in the germline V gene (reference sequence). J is TRBJ1-3 and V is TRBV19; D possibly corresponds to TRBD1 (6 bases). The input for sequencing was peripheral blood, taken in a trial of Ad26.COV2.S vaccine versus placebo. The origin of this receptor is a person aged 18 to 59 who received the Ad26.COV2.S COVID-19 vaccine or a placebo. Written as DNA, the CDR3 is TGTGCCAGTAGTCGGACAGCGTCCTCTGGAAACACCATATATTTT. It specifies CASSRTASSGNTIYF.